This T cell receptor (beta chain) is from a study of blood T cell repertoires in COVID-19. The assay was immunoSEQ multiplex PCR, and TCRdb's table has in-frame clones only and misses some. The sample has about 190,000 clones, 84% seen once. The CDR3 is 17 amino acids. Germline trimming cut 0 bases from V and 1 base from J; bases unmatched to any gene: 6. Germline lookup yields CDR1 MNHNS and CDR2 SASEGT. The clonotype originates from a human donor in a cohort sampled during active COVID-19. The sequencing sample was made of peripheral blood. The V call is TRBV6-1, the J call TRBJ1-2; 9 positions agree with TRBD1. This CDR3 reads CASSEARGQGNNYGYTF. CDR3 nucleotide sequence: TGTGCCAGCAGTGAAGCCCGGGGACAGGGAAATAACTATGGCTACACCTTC.